The clone carrying this T cell receptor (beta chain) was picked up one time. At one end, the junction sequence differs from germline, possibly due to a read error. This sample was included in a study of tumor and adjacent non-tumor tissue in lung cancer. The germline V gene has CDR1 MNHNS and CDR2 SASEGT. CDR3 length: 15 residues. A modified ARM-PCR protocol with three rounds of nested PCR amplified TCRbeta. TCRdb processed the multiplex PCR reads anew with MiXCR; each CDR3 protein has one entry. The data show about 86,000 distinct CDR3 sequences, with 65% to 80% seen just once and less than 25% held by the top ten. This sample's RNA came from whole unsorted tissue. Distant lung tissue was collected more than 3 cm away from the tumor edge.

The receptor was derived from a woman aged 45-65 years with non-small cell lung cancer. Source material: distant non-tumor lung tissue. The chain links TRBV6-1 to TRBJ1-5; TRBD1 might be the D (6 bases). Written as DNA, the CDR3 is TGTGCCTGTCTTAATGACAGGACTACTAATCAGCCCCAACATTTT. Protein: CACLNDRTTNQPQHF.